Sequencing of this TCR beta chain was carried out in a study of cytomegalovirus exposure and HLA in healthy donors (dated by TCRdb to 2017 to 2019). For the study in its entirety: In an earlier analysis of roughly 590 of the donors, about 270 Gb of sequence data and 120 million or so unique TCR beta sequences from some 170 million T cells were reported. In addition to the first cohort of 500 to 850 subjects, a separate validation cohort of 120 different subjects was used. Using immunosequencing, the study profiled T cell repertoires from around 670 subjects and related those repertoires to cytomegalovirus serostatus. The number of donors typed differed by locus, with roughly 620-640 for A, B, C, DRB1 and DQB1, roughly 550 for DQA1, about 610 for DPA1, and some 450 for DPB1. Donor age, sex, ethnicity and CMV serostatus were compiled together with the repertoire data. All discovery cohort repertoires had been generated using a single sequencing platform. Among the approximately 430 genotyped donors, approximately 81% belonged to the genetic ancestry cluster associated with self-reported Caucasian donors. HLA typing covered class I and class II loci at four-digit resolution. A later genetic analysis used genome-wide SNP genotypes for 398 of the 666 donors, treating that subset as a discovery cohort. The study combined high-throughput TCR immunosequencing, statistical association of individual TCRs with disease status, and machine learning to predict cytomegalovirus infection status. In a later analysis, previously published TCR beta repertoires from 670 or so donors were re-analyzed and high-resolution HLA genotyping was added so that TCR occurrence patterns could be studied. Approximately 300 gigabases of sequencing data and around 90 million unique TCR sequences made up an early release that covered about 640 HLA-typed donors. To decide whether each TCR beta V gene segment behaved as functional or pseudogenic, an earlier analysis of over 500 of the donors relied on high-throughput TCR beta sequencing. On average, 235,054 unique TCR beta nucleotide sequences were sequenced per donor among 300 to 500 genotyped donors of the cohort, with 15% to 20% of those sequences being non-productive. About 5 DR-DQ haplotypes were handled as single units for association and clustering, since linkage in the cohort was strong. Rather than using new phenotypic data, the later analysis identified candidate immune exposures from TCR beta sequences and from how often those sequences occurred across donors. The aim of the study was to test whether cataloging public T cell receptors could identify signatures of past pathogen exposure. What the work shows at the level of the full study, not this receptor alone: In a later analysis, several top co-occurrence clusters were reported to appear linked to parvovirus B19, influenza, CMV and Epstein-Barr virus. In a later analysis, HLA-associated TCR beta chains were found to be more clonally expanded and to have lower generation probabilities than equally common non-associated chains. In an earlier analysis of more than 450 of the donors, most TCR beta V segments were observed in productive rearrangements about 90% or about 30% of the time, broadly matching IMGT annotations. A later analysis found that TCR association rates varied across HLA loci, with DRB1 alleles showing the most associated TCRs and HLA-C alleles the fewest. Strong co-occurrence of HLA alleles, especially DR and DQ, made assigning TCR associations to individual alleles difficult. Linkage disequilibrium might explain the correlated functional status among segregating V segments, but an unknown experimental factor could not be ruled out. In a later genetic analysis, fewer N-insertions in productive TCRs were reported among donors in an Asian-associated ancestry cluster than the 666-donor mean. A total of roughly 160 TCR beta chains were listed by the study as associated with cytomegalovirus. The authors suggested that the approach could potentially be extended to other disease states and immunological phenotypes. A cluster of highly shared sequence variants was judged likely to represent a technical artifact of the sequencing pipeline. This cohort had only TCR beta chains sequenced, and the lack of alpha or paired-chain data limited which features could be detected. In vitro tests confirmed that three of the cytomegalovirus-associated TCR beta chains recognize cytomegalovirus antigens. Because some donors lacked HLA typing at each locus, the association tests relied only on the typed subset. Because the 87-base-pair reads could not distinguish some IMGT-functional V segments, including TRBV6-2 and TRBV6-3, those segments were excluded. The only immune exposure information available for the cohort was CMV serostatus. The earlier analysis of 587 of the donors excluded approximately 15 rarely observed V segments, including chromosome 9 orphons, because counts were too low. A later genetic analysis associated a missense DCLRE1C variant with V-gene and J-gene trimming of TCR beta chains, and an independent cohort replicated the association. Most CMV-associated TCR beta chains appeared to be HLA-restricted in a later analysis, and the HLA associations seemed to be driven largely by CMV exposure. A further reported finding was that TCR beta sequences accurately predicted the HLA-A and HLA-B alleles for most subjects in the first cohort. In a later analysis, 16,951 TCR beta sequences were associated with specific HLA alleles at a false discovery rate of 0.05. In both the original and validation cohorts, the classifier was reported to diagnose cytomegalovirus status with high specificity and sensitivity. Most TCR sequences were seen in very few donors, while some public TCRs were found in many individuals. Sequencing depth was assumed to be roughly uniform across donors in the presence/absence analyses, though that assumption may not hold.

The protocol used for the library was the immunoSEQ multiplex PCR assay. A mixture of 60 forward primers for TCR Vbeta segments and 13 reverse primers for TCR Jbeta segments was used in the multiplex PCR. The CDR3 region of rearranged TCR beta genes was amplified from genomic DNA by a multiplex PCR assay. The amplified TCR beta libraries were sequenced on the Illumina HiSeq System as 87-base-pair reads. The published analysis was carried out like this. A later analysis counted about 76 million unique TCR beta chains across the roughly 700 repertoires, and some 11 million of these chains were shared by at least two donors. A nearest-neighbor algorithm error-corrected the raw reads and collapsed the reads into unique sequences, merging closely related sequences to remove PCR and sequencing errors. To assign V, D and J gene segments, CDR3 sequences were aligned to IMGT reference sequences. For a sequence to be retained, a match of at least six nucleotides to both a V gene segment and a J gene segment was required. A rearrangement counted as productive if the CDR3 had no stop codons and remained in frame with V and J, and every other rearrangement counted as non-productive. CDR3 was defined according to IMGT convention as the region running from the second conserved V-encoded cysteine to the conserved J-encoded phenylalanine. The earlier analysis of 500 to 650 of the donors excluded any sequence lacking an unambiguous match to a single V gene segment. In an earlier analysis of around 590 of the donors, a V segment was called functional when productive rearrangements were above 56.7%, and segregating when the standard deviation between donors exceeded 5%. To diagnose cytomegalovirus status from the catalog of TCR beta chain sequences, a statistical classification framework was built. In a later analysis, TCR nucleotide sequences were compared against IMGT/GENE-DB human TR gene sequences so that V and J genes could be assigned. Using the TCRdist pipeline, a later analysis assigned CDR3 sequences along with most-parsimonious VDJ recombination scenarios. A later analysis defined each TCR beta chain by its CDR3 amino acid sequence plus V-gene family, and excluded reads lacking a unique V-gene family. A later analysis removed several hundred highly shared, low-generation-probability nucleotide sequences to deal with suspected cross-contamination and a sequencing artifact. In a later analysis, a clonal expansion index was calculated for each public chain from normalized within-repertoire ranks of inferred template counts. In a later analysis, generation probabilities were computed with a VDJ recombination model fitted to out-of-frame rearrangements, and the resulting probabilities were checked against IGoR. A later analysis scored TCR-TCR, TCR-HLA and TCR-CMV co-occurrence with hypergeometric tests, applying a repertoire-size bias correction to TCR pairs. To estimate false discovery rates, a later analysis permuted the HLA or CMV assignments 20 times. In a later analysis, co-occurring TCRs were grouped using DBSCAN, and TCRdist sequence similarity was added for clustering within HLA-allele-positive subsets. For co-occurrence clustering, repertoires with fewer than 30,000 or more than 120,000 public chains were excluded, along with roughly five repertoires with anomalous nucleotide sharing. The immuneACCESS repertoire file appears here via TCRdb, limited to in-frame rearrangements. These files lack a portion of the clones; in checked studies, under half of the deficit traces to unresolved V genes, and the cause of the others is not known. V, J and clone size derive from that table, while D and trimming were established from the DNA sequence. This sample holds roughly 82,000 clones; roughly 80% were observed only once. 6.2% of the sample lies in the top ten.

The cohort comprised some 730 healthy bone marrow donors. All cohort members were sampled while nominally healthy, although unrecorded immune exposures were likely present. The donor was CMV seropositive and was included in the group of 289 seropositive cohort members. Each donor provided a peripheral blood sample, and peripheral blood mononuclear cells were used for TCR beta sequencing. The Qiagen DNeasy Blood Extraction Kit was used to extract genomic DNA from the blood cell samples. Between the V and J ends, shortened by 2 bases and 0 bases respectively, the junction contains 17 bases. The CDR3 numbers 17 residues from cysteine through phenylalanine. Left in the record is the CDR3 DNA by itself, 51 bases read in frame from the first base. CDR1 and CDR2 are read off the germline V gene as SGHRS and YFSETQ. Note on this clone: It has no known antigen specificity. There are no base qualities to consult, and no much larger clone falls within one base.

The sequence derives from a woman aged 45-59 years in good health and CMV-seropositive. This receptor chain uses TRBV5-1 and TRBJ1-1; too little of a D gene remains to name it. Material for sequencing was PBMCs. CDR3 reads: CASSFTRGGSMNTEAFF. At the DNA level, the sequence is TGCGCCAGCAGCTTTACCCGAGGCGGGAGCATGAACACTGAAGCTTTCTTT.